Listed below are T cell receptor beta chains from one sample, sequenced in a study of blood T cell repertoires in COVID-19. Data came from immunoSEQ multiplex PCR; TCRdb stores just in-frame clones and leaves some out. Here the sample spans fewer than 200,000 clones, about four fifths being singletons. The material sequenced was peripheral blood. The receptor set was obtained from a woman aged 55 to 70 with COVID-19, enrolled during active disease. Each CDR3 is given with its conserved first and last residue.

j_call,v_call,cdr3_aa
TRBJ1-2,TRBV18,CASLPNRVLNYGYTF
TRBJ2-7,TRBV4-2,CASSQTLDTYEQYF
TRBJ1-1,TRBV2,CASSAWGGVMNTEAFF
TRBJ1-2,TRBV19,CASSIQGMAGYTF
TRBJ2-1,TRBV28,CASSFVFRSGSLLGAVSYNEQFF
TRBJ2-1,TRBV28,CASSPVSGGYLNEQFF
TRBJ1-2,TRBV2,CARQGDYGYTF
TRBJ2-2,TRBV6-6,CASSSQLGQGAGELFF
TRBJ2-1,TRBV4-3,CASSQDGGTSYNEQFF
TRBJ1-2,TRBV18,CASSPQLQGAGNYGYTF
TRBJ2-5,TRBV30,CAWGRGLAGAQETQYF
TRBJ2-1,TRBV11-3,CASFRSPNNEQFF
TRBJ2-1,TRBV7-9,CASTPQGGIYNEQFF
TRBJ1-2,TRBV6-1,CASSEYGTGGRYGYTF
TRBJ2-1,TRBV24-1,CATSDFSGGDYNEQFF
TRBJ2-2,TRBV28,CASSASGTEGTGELFF
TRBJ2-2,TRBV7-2,CASSTDRAGELFF
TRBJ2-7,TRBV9,CARRGRSSYEQYF
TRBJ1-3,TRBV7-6,CASSLAPTRLGSGNTIYF
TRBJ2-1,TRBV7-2,CASSLAGGPYNEQFF
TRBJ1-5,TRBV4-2,CASSQDGRTTNQPQHF
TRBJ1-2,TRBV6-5,CASIPDRGRNYGYTF
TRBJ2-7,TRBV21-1,CASSKEVRDRTYEQYF
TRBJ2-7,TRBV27,CASYAGGGFAEQYF
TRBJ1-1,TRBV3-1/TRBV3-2,CASSRRTDNTEAFF
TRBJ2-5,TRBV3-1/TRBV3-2,CASSQDGPMVETQYF
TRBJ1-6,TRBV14,CASSQIGAAGRSPLHF
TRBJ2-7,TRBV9,CASSVGVQGVGEQYF